Below, one T cell receptor beta chain is given with its context. The germline V and J ends were trimmed by 1 base and 8 bases, with 17 bases remaining between them. This CDR3 has 16 residues. Germline assignment: CDR1 LNHDA and CDR2 SQIVND (reference sequence). This entry comes from a study of blood T cell repertoires in COVID-19. TCRdb keeps only in-frame clones here, not all; method: immunoSEQ multiplex PCR. Of around 250,000 clones detected, about 88% appear once; the ten largest clones hold about 7%. V usage is TRBV19 and J usage is TRBJ1-4; D possibly corresponds to TRBD1 (5 bases). This sequence originates from a woman aged 45-59 years who had been exposed to COVID-19. Sample: PBMCs or T cells enriched from blood (not recorded which). CDR3 sequence: CASSIVQGSGREKLFF. The CDR3 region has the DNA TGTGCCAGTAGTATAGTGCAGGGAAGTGGAAGGGAAAAACTGTTTTTT.